Only a few counts were recorded for the clone carrying this TCR beta chain. Its cognate antigen is unknown. This CDR3 spans 14 amino acids. V lost 5 bases to trimming and J lost 2 bases, with 12 bases between them. Looked up from germline, CDR1 is SGHTA and CDR2 is FQGNSA. Time point reported: newly diagnosed GD, antithyroid drugs for less than 3 months. With RNA extracted from PBMCs as input, the TCR library was made. Patients hailed from an endocrinology department in Xi'an, China. Building of the TCR beta libraries involved iRepertoire HTBI primers and Arm-PCR of CDR3 regions. Using its own MiXCR run on the multiplex PCR reads, TCRdb lists one record per CDR3 protein. The sample lists more than 300,000 distinct CDR3 sequences; 15% were seen once. This specimen belongs to a study of regulatory T cells in long-lasting Graves disease. Regarding the study as a whole: Persistent disease was associated with favored TRBV28 usage and with favored use of TRBJ1-2 and TRBJ2-5.

The sequences come from peripheral blood mononuclear cells (PBMCs), collected at new diagnosis, from a patient treated with antithyroid drugs. The receptor comes from a female donor with Graves disease. The J gene is TRBJ1-1, the V gene TRBV7-2; no definite D call. CDR3 DNA sequence: TGTGCCAGCAGCGCCTACAAGGTTAACACTGAAGCTTTCTTT. The encoded protein is CASSAYKVNTEAFF. Complete variable domain (other parts from reference TRBV7-2 and TRBJ1-1): GAGVSQSPSNKVTEKGKDVELRCDPISGHTALYWYRQSLGQGLEFLIYFQGNSAPDKSGLPSDRFSAERTGGSVSTLTIQRTQQEDSAVYLCASSAYKVNTEAFFGQGTRLTVV.